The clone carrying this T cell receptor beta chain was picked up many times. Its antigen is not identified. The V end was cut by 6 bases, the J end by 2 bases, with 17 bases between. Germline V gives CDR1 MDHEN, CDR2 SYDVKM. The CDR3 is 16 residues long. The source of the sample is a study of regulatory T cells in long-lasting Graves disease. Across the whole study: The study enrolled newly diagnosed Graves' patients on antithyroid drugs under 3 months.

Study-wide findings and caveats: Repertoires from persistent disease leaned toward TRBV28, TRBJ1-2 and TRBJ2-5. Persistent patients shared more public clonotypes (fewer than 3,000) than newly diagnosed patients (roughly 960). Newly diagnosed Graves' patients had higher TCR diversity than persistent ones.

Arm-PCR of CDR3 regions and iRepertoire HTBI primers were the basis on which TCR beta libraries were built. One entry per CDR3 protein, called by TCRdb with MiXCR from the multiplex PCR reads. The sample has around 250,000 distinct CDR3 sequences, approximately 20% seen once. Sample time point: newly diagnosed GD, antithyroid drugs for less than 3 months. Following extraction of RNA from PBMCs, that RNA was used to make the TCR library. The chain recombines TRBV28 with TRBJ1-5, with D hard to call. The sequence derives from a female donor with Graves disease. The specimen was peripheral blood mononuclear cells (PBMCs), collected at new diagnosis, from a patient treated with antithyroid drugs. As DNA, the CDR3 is TGTGCCAGCAGCTCCGGGCCCGGGCGAGGCAATCAGCCCCAGCATTTT. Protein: CASSSGPGRGNQPQHF.